This paragraph covers one TCR beta chain sequence. Naive-designated CD8 cells lacked CD45RO, were positively enriched for CCR7, and omitted terminally differentiated effector memory CD45RA+ cells. This entry comes from a study of shared clonotypes between healthy human individuals. Germline V gene data show CDR1 as MDHEN and CDR2 as SYDVKM. CDR3 length: 15 residues. V dropped 6 bases and J dropped 5 bases, with 17 bases sitting between them. Produced via immunoSEQ multiplex PCR; TCRdb's table is partial and in-frame only. This table has fewer than 1 million clones, approximately 97% appearing once. The gene calls are TRBV28 and TRBJ2-1, with D tentatively TRBD1 (5 bases). The clonotype comes from a man younger than 40 in good health. Source material: naive CD8+ T cells sorted from blood. In nucleotides, the CDR3 is TGTGCCAGCAGCTTGGGGCAGGAAAATAACAATGAGCAGTTCTTC. Its protein product is CASSLGQENNNEQFF.